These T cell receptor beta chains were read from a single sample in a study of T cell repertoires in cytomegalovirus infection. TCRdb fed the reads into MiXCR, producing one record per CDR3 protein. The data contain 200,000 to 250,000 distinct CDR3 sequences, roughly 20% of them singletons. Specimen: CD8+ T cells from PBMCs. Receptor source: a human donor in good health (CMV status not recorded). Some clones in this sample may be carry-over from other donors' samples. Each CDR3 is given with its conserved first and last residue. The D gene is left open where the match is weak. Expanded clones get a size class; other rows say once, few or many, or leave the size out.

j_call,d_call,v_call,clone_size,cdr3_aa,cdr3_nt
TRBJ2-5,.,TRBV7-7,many,CASSLWLGQETQYF,TGTGCCAGCAGCTTATGGCTAGGGCAAGAGACCCAGTACTTC
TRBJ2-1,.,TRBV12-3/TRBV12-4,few,CASSLGSRGEQFF,TGTGCCAGCAGTTTAGGGTCTAGGGGTGAGCAGTTCTTC
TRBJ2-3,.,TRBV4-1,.,CASSQGSRGADTQYF,TGCGCCAGCAGCCAAGGCTCGCGGGGAGCAGATACGCAGTATTTT
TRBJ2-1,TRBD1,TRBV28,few,CASSLRAGGYNEQFF,TGTGCCAGCAGTTTAAGGGCAGGGGGCTACAATGAGCAGTTCTTC
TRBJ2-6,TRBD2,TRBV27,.,CASSLTGGRAGANVLTF,TGTGCCAGCAGTTTGACGGGGGGAAGAGCTGGGGCCAACGTCCTGACTTTC
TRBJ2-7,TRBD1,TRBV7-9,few,CASSLEGAEQYF,TGTGCCAGCAGCTTAGAGGGGGCCGAGCAGTACTTC
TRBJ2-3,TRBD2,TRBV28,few,CASRDEGLAFTDTQYF,TGTGCCAGCAGGGACGAGGGACTAGCGTTCACAGATACGCAGTATTTT
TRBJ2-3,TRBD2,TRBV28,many,CASTKGTSIDTQYF,TGTGCCAGCACCAAAGGGACTAGCATAGATACGCAGTATTTT
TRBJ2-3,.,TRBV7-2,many,CASSVLMPGTDTQYF,TGTGCCAGCAGCGTACTGATGCCCGGCACAGATACGCAGTATTTT
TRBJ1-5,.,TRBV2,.,CASSERARYQPQHF,TGTGCCAGCAGTGAAAGGGCCCGTTATCAGCCCCAGCATTTT
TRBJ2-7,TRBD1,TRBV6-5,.,CASSQGVDEQYF,TGTGCCAGCAGCCAGGGGGTCGACGAGCAGTACTTC
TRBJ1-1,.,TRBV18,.,CASSPLVNMNTEAFF,TGTGCCAGCTCACCACTGGTTAACATGAACACTGAAGCTTTCTTT
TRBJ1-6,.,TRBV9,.,CASSRGGSFPPLHF,TGTGCCAGCAGCCGAGGGGGTTCATTCCCACCCCTCCACTTT
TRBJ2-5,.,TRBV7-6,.,CASSLAEQETQYF,TGTGCCAGCAGCTTAGCAGAACAAGAGACCCAGTACTTC
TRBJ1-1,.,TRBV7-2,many,CASSFSGTEAFF,TGTGCCAGCAGCTTTAGTGGCACTGAAGCTTTCTTT
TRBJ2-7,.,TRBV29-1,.,CSVGGGIAAEQYF,TGCAGCGTTGGAGGAGGGATTGCCGCCGAGCAGTACTTC
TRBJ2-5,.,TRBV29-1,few,CSVEPPVRQETQYF,TGCAGCGTTGAGCCCCCCGTGCGGCAAGAGACCCAGTACTTC
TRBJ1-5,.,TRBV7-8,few,CASSLLGIGQPQHF,TGTGCCAGCAGCTTATTAGGTATCGGTCAGCCCCAGCATTTT
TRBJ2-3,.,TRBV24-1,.,CATSDRDSTDTQYF,TGTGCCACCAGTGACCGCGACAGCACAGATACGCAGTATTTT
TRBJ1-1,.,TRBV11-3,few,CASSLDPGLEAFF,TGTGCCAGCAGCTTAGATCCCGGACTAGAAGCTTTCTTT
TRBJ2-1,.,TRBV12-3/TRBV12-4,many,CASSSGTGRFLDEQFF,TGTGCCAGCAGTTCAGGGACGGGGAGGTTCTTGGATGAGCAGTTCTTC
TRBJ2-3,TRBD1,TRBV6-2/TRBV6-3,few,CASSYGTVSTDTQYF,TGTGCCAGCAGTTATGGGACAGTAAGCACAGATACGCAGTATTTT
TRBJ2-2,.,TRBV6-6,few,CASSYRQVANTGELFF,TGTGCCAGCAGTTACCGACAGGTCGCGAACACCGGGGAGCTGTTTTTT
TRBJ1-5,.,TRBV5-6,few,CASSFYYGNQPQHF,TGTGCCAGCAGCTTCTACTACGGCAATCAGCCCCAGCATTTT
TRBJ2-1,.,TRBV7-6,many,CASSLGLDNEQFF,TGTGCCAGCAGCTTGGGACTGGACAATGAGCAGTTCTTC
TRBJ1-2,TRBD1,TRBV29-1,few,CSVPNPTGAYGYTF,TGCAGCGTCCCAAACCCGACAGGGGCCTATGGCTACACCTTC
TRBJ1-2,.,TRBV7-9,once,CASSSDPEANYGYTF,TGTGCCAGCAGTTCAGACCCTGAGGCTAACTATGGCTACACCTTC
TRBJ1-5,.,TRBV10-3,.,CAIRDNYSNQPQHF,TGTGCCATCCGGGACAACTATAGCAATCAGCCCCAGCATTTT
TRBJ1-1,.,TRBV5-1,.,CASSLPKQGVNTEAFF,TGCGCCAGCAGCTTGCCCAAACAGGGAGTGAACACTGAAGCTTTCTTT
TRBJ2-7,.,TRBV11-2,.,CASSLDEWREQYF,TGTGCCAGCAGCTTAGATGAATGGAGGGAGCAGTACTTC
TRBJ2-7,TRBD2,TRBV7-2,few,CASSLEGGLAAYEQYF,TGTGCCAGCAGCTTAGAAGGGGGACTAGCGGCCTACGAGCAGTACTTC
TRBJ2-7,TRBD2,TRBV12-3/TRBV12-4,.,CASSLLLRGGQDEQYF,TGTGCCAGCAGTTTACTTTTGCGGGGGGGCCAAGACGAGCAGTACTTC
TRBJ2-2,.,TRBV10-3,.,CAIGQGNTGELFF,TGTGCCATCGGTCAGGGGAACACCGGGGAGCTGTTTTTT
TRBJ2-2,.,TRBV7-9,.,CASTLAQTNTGELFF,TGTGCCAGCACCTTAGCACAGACGAACACCGGGGAGCTGTTTTTT
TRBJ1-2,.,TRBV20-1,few,CSVGQGTGYTF,TGCAGTGTTGGCCAGGGCACTGGCTACACCTTC
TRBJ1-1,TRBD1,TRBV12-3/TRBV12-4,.,CASTPGGAGTEAFF,TGTGCCAGCACCCCAGGGGGGGCGGGCACTGAAGCTTTCTTT
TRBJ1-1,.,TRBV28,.,CASTPFPGGGTEAFF,TGTGCCAGCACTCCTTTCCCTGGGGGCGGGACTGAAGCTTTCTTT
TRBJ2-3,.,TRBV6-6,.,CASTQGGVYSTDTQYF,TGTGCCAGCACCCAGGGGGGGGTTTATAGCACAGATACGCAGTATTTT
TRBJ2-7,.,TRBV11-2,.,CASTPWGVREQYF,TGTGCCAGCACCCCTTGGGGGGTCCGGGAGCAGTACTTC
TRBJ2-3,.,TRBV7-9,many,CASSLLAEDTQYF,TGTGCCAGCAGCTTATTGGCCGAAGATACGCAGTATTTT
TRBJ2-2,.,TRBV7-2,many,CASSHDSYTGELFF,TGTGCCAGCAGCCACGACAGTTACACCGGGGAGCTGTTTTTT
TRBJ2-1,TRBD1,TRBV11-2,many,CASSLGGQIYYNEQFF,TGTGCCAGCAGCCTAGGGGGACAGATTTACTACAATGAGCAGTTCTTC
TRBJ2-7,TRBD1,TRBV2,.,CASSSGTGAPEQYF,TGTGCCAGCAGTTCCGGGACAGGGGCCCCCGAGCAGTACTTC
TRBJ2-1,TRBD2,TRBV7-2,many,CASSFGGGVHNEQFF,TGTGCCAGCAGCTTCGGTGGGGGGGTCCACAATGAGCAGTTCTTC
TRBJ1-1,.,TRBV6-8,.,CASSYRQDVMNTEAFF,TGTGCCAGCAGTTACCGACAGGACGTGATGAACACTGAAGCTTTCTTT
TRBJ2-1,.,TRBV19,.,CASSSTGLPYNEQFF,TGTGCCAGTAGTTCGACAGGCCTGCCCTACAATGAGCAGTTCTTC